This T cell receptor (beta chain) was recorded in a study of response to subunit inactivated influenza vaccine. TCRdb recomputed calls from the RT-PCR reads with MiXCR, one row per CDR3 protein. The table records about 520,000 distinct CDR3 sequences, about 7.2% of them present only once. Comment on this clonotype: Its antigen is as yet unknown.

Overall study findings and caveats: A suggestion made by the authors is that each seasonal influenza vaccination recruits few new T cells.

This material consisted of PBMCs from blood, taken roughly 24 months after vaccination. The TCR sequence derives from a man between 45 and 75 years old who received an inactivated influenza vaccine.

The CDR3, as DNA: TGTGCCAGCAGCGCAGCGGCGGGTGGAAACACCATATATTTT. Protein sequence: CASSAAAGGNTIYF. This chain uses TRBV2 with TRBJ1-3, with D uncertain. The V gene's germline CDR1 is SNHLY and CDR2 FYNNEI. V was clipped by 6 bases and J by 3 bases, with 12 bases between them. The CDR3 totals 14 residues.